The rows below give T cell receptor beta chains drawn from one sample of a study of blood T cell repertoires in COVID-19. Data came from immunoSEQ multiplex PCR; TCRdb stores just in-frame clones and leaves some out. The data contain about 54,000 clones, 90% of them singletons. Sequenced input: peripheral blood. These receptors all come from a woman aged 40 to 49 with active COVID-19. Each CDR3 is given with its conserved first and last residue. The D gene is left open where the match is weak. The size entry is marked missing in some rows and otherwise reads once, few, many or a size class.

size,V,J,D,DNA,CDR3
NA,TRBV6-5,TRBJ1-2,NA,TGTGCCAGCAGCGCAGGGCCGGATATGCGGGGCTACACCTTC,CASSAGPDMRGYTF
few,TRBV5-1,TRBJ2-1,NA,TGCGCCAGCAGCCCGGAGACAGAAAATGAGCAGTTCTTC,CASSPETENEQFF
NA,TRBV6-5,TRBJ1-3,TRBD1,TGTGCCAGCAGCTCAGACAGGGTGGGAAACACCATATATTTT,CASSSDRVGNTIYF
NA,TRBV2,TRBJ1-1,NA,TGTGCCAGCTCACGGCAGGGTAGGAACACTGAAGCTTTCTTT,CASSRQGRNTEAFF
NA,TRBV12-3/TRBV12-4,TRBJ1-1,NA,TGTGCCAGCGAACAGCCGAACACTGAAGCTTTCTTT,CASEQPNTEAFF
NA,TRBV11-2,TRBJ2-7,NA,TGTGCCAGCAGCTTTCGGGGGTTAAGCTCCTACGAGCAGTACTTC,CASSFRGLSSYEQYF
NA,TRBV5-1,TRBJ2-2,NA,TGCGCCAGCAGCTACCCAGAAGACACGAACACCGGGGAGCTGTTTTTT,CASSYPEDTNTGELFF
NA,TRBV11-2,TRBJ1-2,TRBD1,TGTGCCAGCAGCTTAGTCCGGACAGGGGAGGGCTACACCTTC,CASSLVRTGEGYTF
NA,TRBV30,TRBJ2-2,NA,TGTGCCTGGAGTTCGGGACTGCGCACCGGGGAGCTGTTTTTT,CAWSSGLRTGELFF
NA,TRBV28,TRBJ2-1,TRBD1,TGTGCCAGCAGTCGGGACAGGGGCTACAATGAGCAGTTCTTC,CASSRDRGYNEQFF
NA,TRBV7-2,TRBJ1-3,TRBD1,TGTGCCAGCAGCTCTTCCCGCGGACAGGGAGAAGGAAACACCATATATTTT,CASSSSRGQGEGNTIYF
NA,TRBV10-3,TRBJ1-1,NA,TGTGCCATCAGTGGTACGGGGCAGTCATTGGCGGGAAACACTGAAGCTTTCTTT,CAISGTGQSLAGNTEAFF
NA,TRBV6-1,TRBJ1-2,TRBD1,TGTGCCAGCAGTGAAGGACCGGGACAGGGCCCTAACACCTTC,CASSEGPGQGPNTF
NA,TRBV3-1/TRBV3-2,TRBJ1-1,TRBD1,TGTGCCAGCAGCCCCCCGACAGGGGACTCTGAAGCTTTCTTT,CASSPPTGDSEAFF
NA,TRBV15,TRBJ1-1,NA,TGTGCCACCAGCAGAGGGGCAGGGGCGAGCACTGAAGCTTTCTTT,CATSRGAGASTEAFF
NA,TRBV2,TRBJ2-2,NA,TGTGCCAGCAGTGGGGCTTCACCAGGCGGAGAGGGCGGGGAGCTGTTTTTT,CASSGASPGGEGGELFF
once,TRBV3-1/TRBV3-2,TRBJ1-1,TRBD1,TGTGCCAGCACCCGACAGGGGCCGAACACTGAAGCTTTCTTT,CASTRQGPNTEAFF
NA,TRBV9,TRBJ1-2,NA,TGTGCCAGCAGCGGGGTGACCGGGTTTCGCCACGCCCCGGGAGGCTACACCTTC,CASSGVTGFRHAPGGYTF
NA,TRBV11-2,TRBJ1-2,NA,TGTGCCAGCAGCTTAGTGAGAAATACGGGTGGCTACACCTTC,CASSLVRNTGGYTF
NA,TRBV20-1,TRBJ1-1,NA,TGCAGTGCTAGTGGGGGGGTGTGGGACACTGAAGCTTTCTTT,CSASGGVWDTEAFF
NA,TRBV11-2,TRBJ1-1,NA,TGTGCCAGCAGACCGACTCGTCCGGGAGGAGTAGCTTTCTTT,CASRPTRPGGVAFF